This T cell receptor (beta chain) derives from a study of T cell responses to AZD1222 COVID-19 vaccine. Study conclusions and caveats: Possibly, clonal diversity was underestimated; donors were largely white British and included more females.

The V and J ends lost 3 bases and 2 bases, in that order; junction bases with no gene match: 6. The CDR3 totals 15 residues. CDR1 and CDR2 (germline): SGDLS, YYNGEE. On this clone itself: Its antigen remains unidentified.

Using immunoSEQ multiplex PCR, the repertoire was profiled, and TCRdb retains in-frame clones only, with some absent. This sample has fewer than 100,000 clones, with roughly 90% found just once. The specimen was peripheral blood, collected 28 days after the second AZD1222 dose. The receptor was isolated from an adult who received the AZD1222 COVID-19 vaccine. The chain carries TRBV9 and TRBJ1-1; 8 nucleotides align to TRBD1. This chain's CDR3 is CASSAVGTGNTEAFF. CDR3 sequence (DNA): TGTGCCAGCAGCGCGGTGGGGACAGGCAACACTGAAGCTTTCTTT.